The 6 T cell receptor beta chains in this list originate from one sample, sequenced in a study of PD-1 blockade in classical Hodgkin lymphoma (dated by TCRdb to about 2020). The sample's time point, from its label and the paper: cycle 4 day 1 (C4D1), after less than 7 weeks of nivolumab. Every trial patient had relapsed after autologous stem cell transplantation, and cohorts A, B and C differed in prior brentuximab vedotin exposure. The protocol used for the library was the immunoSEQ multiplex PCR assay. This is the immuneACCESS table as TCRdb keeps it, with only in-frame sequences that have V and J called. A part of the clones is gone; compared with another copy, unresolved V genes explain less than half, and the rest is unexplained. The sample table records roughly 100,000 clones; just over 90% of these occur just once. The ten largest make up around 2% of the sample. This material consisted of peripheral blood mononuclear cells (PBMCs), taken before the fourth cycle of nivolumab. The origin of the receptors is a human donor with classical Hodgkin lymphoma.

This clone was recorded once. This rearrangement joins TRBV6-5 to TRBJ1-3, with unresolved D. Germline V gene data show CDR1 as MNHEY and CDR2 as SVGAGI. This CDR3 has 15 amino acids. The V end was cut by 3 bases, the J end by 2 bases, with 11 bases between. CDR3 DNA: TGTGCCAGCAGTTATTCGCCCGGGGCTGGAAACACCATATATTTT. Residues: CASSYSPGAGNTIYF.

The V gene is TRBV28, the J gene TRBJ2-7; the D gene is possibly TRBD1 (5 bases). CDR1 is MDHEN, CDR2 SYDVKM, per germline. The V end was cut by 3 bases, the J end by 2 bases, with 14 bases between. The CDR3 sequence is 15 residues long. CDR3 nucleotide sequence: TGTGCCAGCAGTTTTCGACAGAGAGGCCCCTACGAGCAGTACTTC. This sequence encodes CASSFRQRGPYEQYF.

In DNA, the CDR3 is TGCGCCAGCAGCCAAGACGCCACGACAGGGGGCGATCTCTACGAGCAGTACTTC. Amino acids: CASSQDATTGGDLYEQYF. The chain has TRBV4-1 and TRBJ2-7, with 10 nucleotides matching TRBD1. J gave up 3 bases and V 0 bases, and 11 bases lay outside the gene matches. Germline V CDR1 and CDR2: MGHRA, YSYEKL. This CDR3 spans 18 amino acids.

The chain uses TRBV5-6 and TRBJ2-7; TRBD2 matches at 7 bases. Per germline, CDR1 SGHDT and CDR2 YYEEEE. The J segment lost 0 bases and the V segment lost 5 bases, leaving 5 bases of the junction unmatched. CDR3 length: 14 residues. For the CDR3, the DNA is TGTGCCAGCAGTGGAGGCGGGAGCTCCTACGAGCAGTACTTC. Its protein is CASSGGGSSYEQYF.

This chain joins TRBV10-1 and TRBJ2-7; D gene unclear. Germline-derived CDR1 and CDR2 are WNHNN and SYGVQD (reference sequence). Deletions cut 3 bases from V and 0 bases from J, with 21 bases between. This CDR3 is 18 amino acids long. The CDR3 coding sequence is TGCGCCAGCAGTGACTTCGAAGGTAGGGCCCCTATCTCCTACGAGCAGTACTTC. Translating gives CASSDFEGRAPISYEQYF.

The CDR3 spells CASSMGTGFTDTQYF. The CDR3 nucleotides are TGTGCCAGTAGTATGGGGACAGGGTTCACAGATACGCAGTATTTT. The genes are TRBV19 and TRBJ2-3; 9 bases fit TRBD1. CDR3 length equals 15 residues. From germline, CDR1 is LNHDA and CDR2 SQIVND (reference sequence). Unmatched junction bases numbered 3, after V lost 3 bases and J lost 2 bases.